These T cell receptor beta chains were read from a single sample in a study of blood T cell repertoires in COVID-19. The protocol was immunoSEQ multiplex PCR, while the TCRdb copy is restricted to in-frame clones and leaves out a portion. Among some 190,000 clones, about 88% were seen once, and the ten largest hold approximately 1.1%. The sample comprised peripheral blood. The receptor set was obtained from a man aged 30 to 45 with acute or convalescent COVID-19. Each CDR3 is given with its conserved first and last residue. The order of the fields is V gene, CDR3 protein.

V gene: TRBV19
CDR3 protein: CASSIPRAAYGYTF

V gene: TRBV11-3
CDR3 protein: CASSLGGSSTEAFF

V gene: TRBV19
CDR3 protein: CASSVGSGRTGELFF

V gene: TRBV19
CDR3 protein: CASSGLRGFLDGYTF

V gene: TRBV5-1
CDR3 protein: CASSLLLTGSSGNTIYF

V gene: TRBV28
CDR3 protein: CASRVRGNEQFF

V gene: TRBV27
CDR3 protein: CASSLSVRFRPWPNYGYTF

V gene: TRBV3-1/TRBV3-2
CDR3 protein: CASSLYRESYEQYF

V gene: TRBV5-6
CDR3 protein: CASSSLGLSWYEQYF

V gene: TRBV5-1
CDR3 protein: CASSVTTGSDGYTF

V gene: TRBV12-3/TRBV12-4
CDR3 protein: CASSFLDTQYF

V gene: TRBV28
CDR3 protein: CASSLGGQGYTEAFF

V gene: TRBV6-2/TRBV6-3
CDR3 protein: CASSKLAWNEQFF

V gene: TRBV11-2
CDR3 protein: CASSLVRGNNSPLHF

V gene: TRBV3-1/TRBV3-2
CDR3 protein: CASSATAYNSPLHF

V gene: TRBV6-5
CDR3 protein: CASSYSQRGGTDTQYF

V gene: TRBV5-4
CDR3 protein: CASSSDRFGGNSPLHF

V gene: TRBV4-1
CDR3 protein: CASSQEWAIVAGANVLTF

V gene: TRBV5-1
CDR3 protein: CASSLDFYEQYF

V gene: TRBV7-2
CDR3 protein: CASSYRGGPGIEKLFF

V gene: TRBV4-2
CDR3 protein: CPKSGTSGGEETQYF

V gene: TRBV2
CDR3 protein: CASRRRLAEPSGANVLTF

V gene: TRBV27
CDR3 protein: CASSFLLTSVATGELFF

V gene: TRBV7-9
CDR3 protein: CASSETGKRGSNQPQHF

V gene: TRBV11-2
CDR3 protein: CASSLTQGYEQYF

V gene: TRBV6-2/TRBV6-3
CDR3 protein: CASSRLATSYEQYF